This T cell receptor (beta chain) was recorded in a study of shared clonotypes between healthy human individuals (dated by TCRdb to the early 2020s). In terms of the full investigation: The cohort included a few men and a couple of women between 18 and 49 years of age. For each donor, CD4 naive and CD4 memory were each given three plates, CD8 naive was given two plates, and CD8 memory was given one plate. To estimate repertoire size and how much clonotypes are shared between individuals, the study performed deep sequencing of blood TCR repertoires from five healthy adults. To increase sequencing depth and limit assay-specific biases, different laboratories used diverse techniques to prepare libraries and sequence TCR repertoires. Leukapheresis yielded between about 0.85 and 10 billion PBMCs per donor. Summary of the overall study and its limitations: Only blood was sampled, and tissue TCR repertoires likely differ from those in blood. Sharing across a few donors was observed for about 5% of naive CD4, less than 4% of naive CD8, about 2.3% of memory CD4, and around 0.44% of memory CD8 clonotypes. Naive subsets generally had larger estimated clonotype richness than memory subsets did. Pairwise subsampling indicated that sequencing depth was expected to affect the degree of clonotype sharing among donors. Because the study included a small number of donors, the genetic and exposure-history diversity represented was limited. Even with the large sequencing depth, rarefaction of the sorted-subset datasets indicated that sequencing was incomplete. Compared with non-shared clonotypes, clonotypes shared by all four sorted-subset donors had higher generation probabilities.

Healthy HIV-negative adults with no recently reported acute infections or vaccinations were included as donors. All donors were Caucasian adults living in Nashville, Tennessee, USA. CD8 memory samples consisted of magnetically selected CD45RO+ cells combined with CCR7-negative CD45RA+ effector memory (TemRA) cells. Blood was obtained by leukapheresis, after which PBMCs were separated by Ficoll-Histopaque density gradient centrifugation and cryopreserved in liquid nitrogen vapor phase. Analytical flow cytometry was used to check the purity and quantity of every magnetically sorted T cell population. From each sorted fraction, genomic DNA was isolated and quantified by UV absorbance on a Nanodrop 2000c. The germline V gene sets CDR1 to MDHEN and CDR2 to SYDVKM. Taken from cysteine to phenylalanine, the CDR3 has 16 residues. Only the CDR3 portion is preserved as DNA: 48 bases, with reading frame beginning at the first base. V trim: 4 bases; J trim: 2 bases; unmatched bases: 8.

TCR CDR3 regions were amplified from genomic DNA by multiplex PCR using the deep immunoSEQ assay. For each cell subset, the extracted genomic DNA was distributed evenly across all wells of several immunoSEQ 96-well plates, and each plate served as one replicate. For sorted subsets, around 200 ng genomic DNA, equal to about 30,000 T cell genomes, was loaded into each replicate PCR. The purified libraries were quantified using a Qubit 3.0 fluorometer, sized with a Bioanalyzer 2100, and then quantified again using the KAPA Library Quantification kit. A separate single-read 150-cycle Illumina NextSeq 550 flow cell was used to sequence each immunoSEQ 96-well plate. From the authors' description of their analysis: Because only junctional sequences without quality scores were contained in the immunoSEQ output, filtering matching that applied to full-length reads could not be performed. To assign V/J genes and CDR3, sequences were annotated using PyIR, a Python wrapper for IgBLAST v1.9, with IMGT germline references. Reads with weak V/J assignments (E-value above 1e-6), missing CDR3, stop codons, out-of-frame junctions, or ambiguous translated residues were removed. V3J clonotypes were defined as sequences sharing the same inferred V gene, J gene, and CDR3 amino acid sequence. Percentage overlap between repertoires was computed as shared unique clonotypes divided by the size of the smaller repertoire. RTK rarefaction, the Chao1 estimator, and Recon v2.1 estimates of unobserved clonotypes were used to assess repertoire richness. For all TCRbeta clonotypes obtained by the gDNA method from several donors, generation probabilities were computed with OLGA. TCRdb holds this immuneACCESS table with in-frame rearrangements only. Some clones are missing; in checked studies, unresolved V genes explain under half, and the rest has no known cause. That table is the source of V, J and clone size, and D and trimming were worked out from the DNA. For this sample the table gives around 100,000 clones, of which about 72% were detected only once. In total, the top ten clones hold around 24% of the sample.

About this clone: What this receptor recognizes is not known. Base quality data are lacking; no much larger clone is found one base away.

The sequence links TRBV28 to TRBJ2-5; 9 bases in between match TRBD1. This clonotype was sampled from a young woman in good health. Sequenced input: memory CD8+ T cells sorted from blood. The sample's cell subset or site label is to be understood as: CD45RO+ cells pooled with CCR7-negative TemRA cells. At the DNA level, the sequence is TGTGCCAGCAGTTACACCGGGACAGGGATTCAAGAGACCCAGTACTTC. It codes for CASSYTGTGIQETQYF.